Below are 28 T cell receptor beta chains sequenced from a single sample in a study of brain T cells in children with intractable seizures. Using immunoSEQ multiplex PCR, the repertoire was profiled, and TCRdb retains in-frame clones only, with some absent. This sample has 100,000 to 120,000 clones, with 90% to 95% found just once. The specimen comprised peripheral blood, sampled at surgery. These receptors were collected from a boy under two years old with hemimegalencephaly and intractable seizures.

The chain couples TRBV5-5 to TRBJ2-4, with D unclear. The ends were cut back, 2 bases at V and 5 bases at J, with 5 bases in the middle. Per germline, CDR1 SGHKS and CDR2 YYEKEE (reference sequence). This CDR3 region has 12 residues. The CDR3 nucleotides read TGTGCCAGCAGCTTTACGGAAAACATTCAGTACTTC. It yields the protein CASSFTENIQYF.

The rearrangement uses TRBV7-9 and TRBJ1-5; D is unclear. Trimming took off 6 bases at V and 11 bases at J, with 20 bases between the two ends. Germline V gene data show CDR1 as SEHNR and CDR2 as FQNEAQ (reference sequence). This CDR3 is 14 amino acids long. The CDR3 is CASSKTPKVGAQHF. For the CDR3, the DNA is TGTGCCAGCAGTAAAACCCCGAAGGTCGGGGCCCAGCATTTT.

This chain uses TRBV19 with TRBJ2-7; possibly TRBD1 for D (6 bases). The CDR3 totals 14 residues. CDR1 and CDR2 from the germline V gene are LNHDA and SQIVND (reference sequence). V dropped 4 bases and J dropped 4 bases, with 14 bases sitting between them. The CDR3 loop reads CASSNDRYPYEQYF. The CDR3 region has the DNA TGTGCCAGTAGTAACGACAGGTATCCGTACGAGCAGTACTTC.

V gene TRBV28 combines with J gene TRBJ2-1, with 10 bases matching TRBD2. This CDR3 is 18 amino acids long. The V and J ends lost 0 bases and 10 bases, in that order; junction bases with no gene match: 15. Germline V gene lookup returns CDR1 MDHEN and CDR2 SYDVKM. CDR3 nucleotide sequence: TGTGCCAGCAGTTTATGGGGAGTTGGGGGACTAGCGTTCTTAGAGCAGTTCTTC. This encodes CASSLWGVGGLAFLEQFF.

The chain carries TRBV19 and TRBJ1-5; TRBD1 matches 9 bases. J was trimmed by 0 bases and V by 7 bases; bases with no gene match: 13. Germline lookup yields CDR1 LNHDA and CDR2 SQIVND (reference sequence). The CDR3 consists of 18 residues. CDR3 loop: CASKGFGTGPYSNQPQHF. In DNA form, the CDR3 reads TGTGCCAGTAAGGGGTTCGGGACAGGGCCTTATAGCAATCAGCCCCAGCATTTT.

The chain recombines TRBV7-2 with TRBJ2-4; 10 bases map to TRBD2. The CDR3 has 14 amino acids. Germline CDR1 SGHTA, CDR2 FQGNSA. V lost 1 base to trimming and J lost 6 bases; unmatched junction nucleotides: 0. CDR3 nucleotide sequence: TGTGCCAGCAGCTTAGGACTAGCGGGAAACATTCAGTACTTC. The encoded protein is CASSLGLAGNIQYF. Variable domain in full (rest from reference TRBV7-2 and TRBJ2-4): GAGVSQSPSNKVTEKGKDVELRCDPISGHTALYWYRQSLGQGLEFLIYFQGNSAPDKSGLPSDRFSAERTGGSVSTLTIQRTQQEDSAVYLCASSLGLAGNIQYFGAGTRLSVL.

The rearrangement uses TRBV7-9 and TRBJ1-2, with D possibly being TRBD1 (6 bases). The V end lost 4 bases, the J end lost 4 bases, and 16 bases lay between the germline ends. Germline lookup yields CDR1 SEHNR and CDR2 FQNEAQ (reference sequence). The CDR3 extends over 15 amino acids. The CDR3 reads CASSSPQGQSYGYTF. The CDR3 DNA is TGTGCCAGCAGCTCCCCTCAGGGGCAAAGCTATGGCTACACCTTC.

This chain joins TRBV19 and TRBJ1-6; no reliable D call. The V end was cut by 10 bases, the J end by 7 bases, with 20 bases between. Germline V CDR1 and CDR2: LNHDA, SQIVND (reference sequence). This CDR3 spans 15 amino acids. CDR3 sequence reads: CATSPPGSFNSPLHF. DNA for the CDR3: TGTGCCACCTCGCCTCCGGGATCGTTCAATTCACCCCTCCACTTT.

In DNA form, the CDR3 reads TGTGCCAGCAGTCCCCGAGGGGGACTAGCGGTCCCCAGCTCCTACAATGAGCAGTTCTTC. This sequence encodes CASSPRGGLAVPSSYNEQFF. V gene TRBV6-6 combines with J gene TRBJ2-1; 11 positions match TRBD2. This CDR3 has 20 residues. The V segment lost 5 bases and the J segment 0 bases; nucleotides outside the gene matches: 15. Germline V lookup: CDR1 MNHNY, CDR2 SVGAGI (reference sequence).

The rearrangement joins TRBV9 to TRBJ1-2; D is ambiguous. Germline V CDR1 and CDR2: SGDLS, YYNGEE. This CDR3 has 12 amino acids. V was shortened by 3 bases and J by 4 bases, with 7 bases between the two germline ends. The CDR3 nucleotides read TGTGCCAGCAGCGGGAGATTCTATGGCTACACCTTC. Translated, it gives CASSGRFYGYTF.

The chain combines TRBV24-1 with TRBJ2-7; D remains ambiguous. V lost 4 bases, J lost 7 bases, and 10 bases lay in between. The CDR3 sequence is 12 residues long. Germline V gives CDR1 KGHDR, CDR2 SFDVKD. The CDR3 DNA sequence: TGTGCCACCAGTGACGACGGAAGGGAGCAGTACTTC. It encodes CATSDDGREQYF.

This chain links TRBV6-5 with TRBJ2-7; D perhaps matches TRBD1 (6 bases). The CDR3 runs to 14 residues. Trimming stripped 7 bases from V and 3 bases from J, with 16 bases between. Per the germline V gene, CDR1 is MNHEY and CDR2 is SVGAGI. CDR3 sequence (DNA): TGTGCCAGCAACGATCCCGGGACACACTACGAGCAGTACTTC. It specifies CASNDPGTHYEQYF.

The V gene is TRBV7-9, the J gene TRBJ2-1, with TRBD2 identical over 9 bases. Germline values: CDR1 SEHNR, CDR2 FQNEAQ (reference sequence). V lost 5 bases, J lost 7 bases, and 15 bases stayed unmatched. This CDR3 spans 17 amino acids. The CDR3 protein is CASSLNGRGRALNEQFF. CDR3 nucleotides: TGTGCCAGCAGCCTAAACGGGCGCGGGAGGGCCTTGAATGAGCAGTTCTTC.

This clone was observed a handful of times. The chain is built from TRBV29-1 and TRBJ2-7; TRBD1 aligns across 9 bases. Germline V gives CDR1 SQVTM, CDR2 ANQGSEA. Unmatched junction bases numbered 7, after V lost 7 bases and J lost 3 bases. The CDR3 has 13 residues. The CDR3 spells CSAGQGFGYEQYF. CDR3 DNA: TGCAGCGCCGGACAGGGGTTCGGCTACGAGCAGTACTTC.

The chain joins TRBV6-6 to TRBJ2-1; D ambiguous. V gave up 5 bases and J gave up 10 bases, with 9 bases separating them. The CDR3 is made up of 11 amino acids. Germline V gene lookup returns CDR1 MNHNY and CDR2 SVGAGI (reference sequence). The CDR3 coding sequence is TGTGCCAGCAGTCCTAGTTTGGAGCAGTTCTTC. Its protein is CASSPSLEQFF.

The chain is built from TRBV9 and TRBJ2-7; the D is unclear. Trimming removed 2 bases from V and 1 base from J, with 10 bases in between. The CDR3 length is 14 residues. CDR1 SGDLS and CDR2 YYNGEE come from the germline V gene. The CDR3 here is CASSVRPVSYEQYF. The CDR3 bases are TGTGCCAGCAGCGTCCGACCCGTATCCTACGAGCAGTACTTC. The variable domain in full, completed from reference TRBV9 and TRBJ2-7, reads DSGVTQTPKHLITATGQRVTLRCSPRSGDLSVYWYQQSLDQGLQFLIQYYNGEERAKGNILERFSAQQFPDLHSELNLSSLELGDSALYFCASSVRPVSYEQYFGPGTRLTVT.

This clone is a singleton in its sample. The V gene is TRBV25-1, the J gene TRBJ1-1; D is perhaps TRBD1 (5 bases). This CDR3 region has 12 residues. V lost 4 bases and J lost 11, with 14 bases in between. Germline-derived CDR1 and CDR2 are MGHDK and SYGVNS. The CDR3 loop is CASSGPGGTAFF. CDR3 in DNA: TGTGCCAGCAGTGGACCCGGGGGGACGGCTTTCTTT.

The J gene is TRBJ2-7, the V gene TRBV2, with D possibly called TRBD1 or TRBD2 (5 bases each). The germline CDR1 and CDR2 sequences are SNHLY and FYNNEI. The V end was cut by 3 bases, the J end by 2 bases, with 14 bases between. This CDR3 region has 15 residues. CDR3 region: CASSELGTGTYEQYF. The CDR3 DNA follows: TGTGCCAGCAGTGAGCTAGGGACGGGGACCTACGAGCAGTACTTC.

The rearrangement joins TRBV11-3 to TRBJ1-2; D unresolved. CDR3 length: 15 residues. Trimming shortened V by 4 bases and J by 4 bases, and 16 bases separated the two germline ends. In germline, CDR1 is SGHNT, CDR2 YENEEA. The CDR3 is CASSSTPHRGYGYTF. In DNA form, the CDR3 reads TGTGCCAGCAGCTCTACCCCCCACAGAGGCTATGGCTACACCTTC.

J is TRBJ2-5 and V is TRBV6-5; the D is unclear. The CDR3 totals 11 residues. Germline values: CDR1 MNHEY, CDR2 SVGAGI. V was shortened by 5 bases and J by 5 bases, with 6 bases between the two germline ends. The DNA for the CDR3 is TGTGCCAGCAGTAACTGGGAGACCCAGTACTTC. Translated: CASSNWETQYF.

The CDR3 spells CASSLGGGGPYEQYF. The CDR3 coding sequence is TGTGCCAGCAGTTTAGGCGGGGGAGGTCCCTACGAGCAGTACTTC. V gene TRBV28 combines with J gene TRBJ2-7, with 7 bases lining up with TRBD2. The CDR3 extends over 15 amino acids. V lost 2 bases to trimming and J lost 2 bases; unmatched junction nucleotides: 6. The V gene's germline CDR1 is MDHEN and CDR2 SYDVKM.

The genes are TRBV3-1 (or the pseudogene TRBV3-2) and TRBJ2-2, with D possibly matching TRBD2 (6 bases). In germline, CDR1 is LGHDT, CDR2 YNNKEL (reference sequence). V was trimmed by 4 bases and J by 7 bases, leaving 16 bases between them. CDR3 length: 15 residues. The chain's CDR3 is CASSRFWGVGGELFF. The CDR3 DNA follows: TGTGCCAGCAGCCGGTTTTGGGGGGTTGGCGGGGAGCTGTTTTTT.

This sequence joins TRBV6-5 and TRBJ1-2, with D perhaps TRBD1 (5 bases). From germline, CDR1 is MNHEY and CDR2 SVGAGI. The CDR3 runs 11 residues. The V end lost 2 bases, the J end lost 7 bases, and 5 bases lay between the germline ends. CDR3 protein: CASSYRGGYTF. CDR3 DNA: TGTGCCAGCAGTTACAGGGGTGGCTACACCTTC.

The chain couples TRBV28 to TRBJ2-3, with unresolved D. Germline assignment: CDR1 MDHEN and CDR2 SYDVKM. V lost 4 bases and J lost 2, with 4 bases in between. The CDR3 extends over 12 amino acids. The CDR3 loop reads CASSSYTDTQYF. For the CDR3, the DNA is TGTGCCAGCAGTTCCTACACAGATACGCAGTATTTT.

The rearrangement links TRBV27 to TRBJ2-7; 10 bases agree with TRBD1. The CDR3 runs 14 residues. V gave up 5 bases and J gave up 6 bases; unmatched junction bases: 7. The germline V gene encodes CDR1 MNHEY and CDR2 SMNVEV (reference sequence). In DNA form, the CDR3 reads TGTGCCAGCAGTCCGACAGGGGGCCTCTCCGAGCAGTACTTC. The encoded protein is CASSPTGGLSEQYF.

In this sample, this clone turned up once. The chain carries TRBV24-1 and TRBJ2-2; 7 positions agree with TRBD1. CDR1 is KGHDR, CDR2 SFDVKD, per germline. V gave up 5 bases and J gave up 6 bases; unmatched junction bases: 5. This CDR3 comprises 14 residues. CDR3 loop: CATSVQGSAGELFF. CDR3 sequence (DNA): TGTGCCACCAGTGTACAGGGGTCAGCCGGGGAGCTGTTTTTT.

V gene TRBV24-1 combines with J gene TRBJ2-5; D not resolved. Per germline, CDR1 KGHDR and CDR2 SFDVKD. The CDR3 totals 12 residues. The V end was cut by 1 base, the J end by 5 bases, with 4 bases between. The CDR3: CATSDLGETQYF. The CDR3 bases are TGTGCCACCAGTGATTTAGGGGAGACCCAGTACTTC.

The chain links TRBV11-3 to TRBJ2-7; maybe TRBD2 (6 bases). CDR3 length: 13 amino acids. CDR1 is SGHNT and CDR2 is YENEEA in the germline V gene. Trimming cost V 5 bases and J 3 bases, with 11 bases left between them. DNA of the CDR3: TGTGCCAGCAGCCAAAGGCGGGACTACGAGCAGTACTTC. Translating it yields CASSQRRDYEQYF.